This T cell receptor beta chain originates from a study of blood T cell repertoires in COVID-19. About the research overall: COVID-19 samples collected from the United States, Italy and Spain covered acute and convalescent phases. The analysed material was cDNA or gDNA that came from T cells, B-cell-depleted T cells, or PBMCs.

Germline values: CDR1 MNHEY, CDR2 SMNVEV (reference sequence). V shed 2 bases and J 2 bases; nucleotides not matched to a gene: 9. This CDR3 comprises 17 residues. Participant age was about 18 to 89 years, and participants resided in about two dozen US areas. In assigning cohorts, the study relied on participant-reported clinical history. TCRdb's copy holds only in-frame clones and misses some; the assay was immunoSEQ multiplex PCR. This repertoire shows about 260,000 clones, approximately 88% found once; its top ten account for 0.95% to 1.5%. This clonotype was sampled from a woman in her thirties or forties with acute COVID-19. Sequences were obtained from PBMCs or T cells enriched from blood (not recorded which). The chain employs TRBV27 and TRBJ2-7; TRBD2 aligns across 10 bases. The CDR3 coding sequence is TGTGCCAGCAGTTTACACCCGACTAGCGGGTCACCCTACGAGCAGTACTTC. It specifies CASSLHPTSGSPYEQYF.